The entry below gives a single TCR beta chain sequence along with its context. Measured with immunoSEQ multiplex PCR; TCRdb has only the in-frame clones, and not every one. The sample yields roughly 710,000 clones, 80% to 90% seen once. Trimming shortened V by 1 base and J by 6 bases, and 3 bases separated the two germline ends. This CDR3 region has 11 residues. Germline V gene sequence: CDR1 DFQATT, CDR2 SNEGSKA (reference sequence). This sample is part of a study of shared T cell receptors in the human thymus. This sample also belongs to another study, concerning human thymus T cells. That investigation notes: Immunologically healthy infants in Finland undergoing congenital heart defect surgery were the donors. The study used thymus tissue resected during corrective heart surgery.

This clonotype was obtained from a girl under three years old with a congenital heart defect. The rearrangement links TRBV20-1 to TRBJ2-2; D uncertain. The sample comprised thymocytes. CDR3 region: CSARGPGELFF. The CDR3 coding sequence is TGCAGTGCTAGAGGGCCCGGGGAGCTGTTTTTT.